The clone carrying this TCR beta chain has more than one count but fewer than ten. Antigen: not known. Each cDNA molecule in the library carried unique molecular identifiers. TCRdb itself ran the 5' RACE reads through MiXCR, one entry per CDR3 protein. Here the sample spans about 120,000 distinct CDR3 sequences, approximately 20% being singletons. Sequencing started from total RNA isolated from unfractionated whole blood. The sample is drawn from a study of human T cells and chemical hapten exposure. Study observations and caveats: DPC sensitization left the count of TCRs above 1 in 1000 unchanged.

V was pared by 0 bases and J by 0 bases, with 2 bases of the junction left unmatched. CDR3 size: 16 residues. The germline V gene encodes CDR1 KGHSH and CDR2 LQKENI. The TCR originated in a human donor in good health. The genes are TRBV18 and TRBJ1-3; the match to TRBD1 covers 7 bases. CDR3 nucleotides: TGTGCCAGCTCACCACCGGGACAGTCCTCTGGAAACACCATATATTTT. As protein: CASSPPGQSSGNTIYF. Full variable domain (rest looked up from reference TRBV18 and TRBJ1-3): NAGVMQNPRHLVRRRGQEARLRCSPMKGHSHVYWYRQLPEEGLKFMVYLQKENIIDESGMPKERFSAEFPKEGPSILRIQQVVRGDSAAYFCASSPPGQSSGNTIYFGEGSWLTVV.